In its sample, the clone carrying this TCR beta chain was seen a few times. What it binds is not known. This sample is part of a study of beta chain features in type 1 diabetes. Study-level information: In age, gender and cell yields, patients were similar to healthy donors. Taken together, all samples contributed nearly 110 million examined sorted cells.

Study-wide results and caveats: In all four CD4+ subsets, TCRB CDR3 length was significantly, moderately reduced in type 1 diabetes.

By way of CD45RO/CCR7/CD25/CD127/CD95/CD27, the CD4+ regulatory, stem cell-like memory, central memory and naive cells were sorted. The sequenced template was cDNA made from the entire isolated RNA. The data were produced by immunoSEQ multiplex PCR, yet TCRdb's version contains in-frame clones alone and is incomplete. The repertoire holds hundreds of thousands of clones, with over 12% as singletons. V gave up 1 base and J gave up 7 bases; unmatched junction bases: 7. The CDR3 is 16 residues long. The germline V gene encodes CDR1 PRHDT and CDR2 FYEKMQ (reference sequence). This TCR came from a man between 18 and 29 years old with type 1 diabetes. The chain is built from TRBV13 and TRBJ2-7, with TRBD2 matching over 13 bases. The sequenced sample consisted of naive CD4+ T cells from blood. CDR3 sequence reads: CASSLAGLAGVEEQYF. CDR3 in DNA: TGTGCCAGCAGCTTAGCAGGACTAGCGGGAGTAGAAGAGCAGTACTTC.